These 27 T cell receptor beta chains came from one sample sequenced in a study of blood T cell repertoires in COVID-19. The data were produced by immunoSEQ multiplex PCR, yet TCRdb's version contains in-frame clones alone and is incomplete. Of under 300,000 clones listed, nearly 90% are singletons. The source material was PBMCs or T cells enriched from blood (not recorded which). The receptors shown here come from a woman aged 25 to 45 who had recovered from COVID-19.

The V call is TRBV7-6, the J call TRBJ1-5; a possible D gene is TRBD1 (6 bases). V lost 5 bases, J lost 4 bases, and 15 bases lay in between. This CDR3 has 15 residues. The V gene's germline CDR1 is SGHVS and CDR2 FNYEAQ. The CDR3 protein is CASSDSGGLNQPQHF. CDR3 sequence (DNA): TGTGCCAGCAGCGATTCGGGGGGCTTGAATCAGCCCCAGCATTTT.

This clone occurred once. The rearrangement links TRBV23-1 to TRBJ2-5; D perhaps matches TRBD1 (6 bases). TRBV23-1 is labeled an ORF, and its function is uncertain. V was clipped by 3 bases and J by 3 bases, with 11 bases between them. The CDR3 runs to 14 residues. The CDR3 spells CASSHFNREETQYF. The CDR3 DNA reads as TGCGCCAGCAGTCATTTTAACAGGGAAGAGACCCAGTACTTC.

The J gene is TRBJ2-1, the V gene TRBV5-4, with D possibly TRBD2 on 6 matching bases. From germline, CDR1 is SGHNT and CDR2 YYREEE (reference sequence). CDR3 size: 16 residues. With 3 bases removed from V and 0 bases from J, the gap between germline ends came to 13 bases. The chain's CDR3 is CASSYGTPGSYNEQFF. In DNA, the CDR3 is TGTGCCAGCAGCTACGGGACTCCGGGCTCCTACAATGAGCAGTTCTTC. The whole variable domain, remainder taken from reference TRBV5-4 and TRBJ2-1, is ETGVTQSPTHLIKTRGQQVTLRCSSQSGHNTVSWYQQALGQGPQFIFQYYREEENGRGNFPPRFSGLQFPNYSSELNVNALELDDSALYLCASSYGTPGSYNEQFFGPGTRLTVL.

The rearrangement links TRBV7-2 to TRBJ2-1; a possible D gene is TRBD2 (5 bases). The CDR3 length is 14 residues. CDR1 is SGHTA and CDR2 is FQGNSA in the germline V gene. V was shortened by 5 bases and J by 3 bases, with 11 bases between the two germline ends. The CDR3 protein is CASSVLVNYNEQFF. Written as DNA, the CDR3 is TGTGCCAGCAGCGTACTAGTTAACTACAATGAGCAGTTCTTC.

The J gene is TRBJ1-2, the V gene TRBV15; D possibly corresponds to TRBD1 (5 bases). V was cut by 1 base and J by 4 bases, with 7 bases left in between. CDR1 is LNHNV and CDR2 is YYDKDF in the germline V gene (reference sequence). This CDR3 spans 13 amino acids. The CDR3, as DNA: TGTGCCACCAGCAGAGGGGGCGGCTATGGCTACACCTTC. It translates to CATSRGGGYGYTF.

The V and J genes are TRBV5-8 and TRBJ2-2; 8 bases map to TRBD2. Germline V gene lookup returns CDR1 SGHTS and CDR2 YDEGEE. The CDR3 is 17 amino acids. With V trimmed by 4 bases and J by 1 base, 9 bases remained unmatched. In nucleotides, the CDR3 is TGTGCCAGCAGCCGAGACCCCGGGGGGGTGAACACCGGGGAGCTGTTTTTT. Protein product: CASSRDPGGVNTGELFF.

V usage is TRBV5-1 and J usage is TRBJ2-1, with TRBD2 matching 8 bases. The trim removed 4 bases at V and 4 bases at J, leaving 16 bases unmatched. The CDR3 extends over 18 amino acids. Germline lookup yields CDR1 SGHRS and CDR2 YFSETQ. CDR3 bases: TGCGCCAGCAGCGGAGCCGAGAGCGGGAGTGGGGCATACAATGAGCAGTTCTTC. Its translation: CASSGAESGSGAYNEQFF.

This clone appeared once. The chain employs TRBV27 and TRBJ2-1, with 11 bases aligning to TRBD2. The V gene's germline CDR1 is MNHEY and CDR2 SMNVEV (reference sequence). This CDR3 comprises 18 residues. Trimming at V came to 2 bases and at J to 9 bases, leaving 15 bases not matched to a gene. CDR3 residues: CASSLLPFAGLAGAEQFF. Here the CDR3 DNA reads TGTGCCAGCAGTTTACTTCCCTTCGCCGGACTAGCGGGTGCTGAGCAGTTCTTC.

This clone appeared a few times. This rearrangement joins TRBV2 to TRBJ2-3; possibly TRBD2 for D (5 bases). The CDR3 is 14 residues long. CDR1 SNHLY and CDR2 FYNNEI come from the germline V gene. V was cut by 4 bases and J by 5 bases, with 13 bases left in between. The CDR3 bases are TGTGCCAGCAGTGTAATAGCGCTGGTAGATACGCAGTATTTT. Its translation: CASSVIALVDTQYF.

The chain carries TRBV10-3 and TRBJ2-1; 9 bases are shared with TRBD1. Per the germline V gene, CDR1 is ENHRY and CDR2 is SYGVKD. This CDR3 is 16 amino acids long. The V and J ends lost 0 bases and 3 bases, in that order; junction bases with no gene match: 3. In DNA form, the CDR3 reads TGTGCCATCAGTGAGTCGGGACAGGGTTTCTACAATGAGCAGTTCTTC. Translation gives CAISESGQGFYNEQFF.

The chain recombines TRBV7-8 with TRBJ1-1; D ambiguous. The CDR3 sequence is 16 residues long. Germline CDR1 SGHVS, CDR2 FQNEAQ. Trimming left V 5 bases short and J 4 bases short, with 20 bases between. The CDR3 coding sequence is TGTGCCAGCAGCCTCAGCAGAGGGTTTTGGGGCACTGAAGCTTTCTTT. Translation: CASSLSRGFWGTEAFF.

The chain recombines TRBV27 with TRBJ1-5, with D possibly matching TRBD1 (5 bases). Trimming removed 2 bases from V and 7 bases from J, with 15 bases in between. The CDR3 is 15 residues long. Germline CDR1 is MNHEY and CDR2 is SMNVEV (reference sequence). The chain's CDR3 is CASSLGPWGEQPQHF. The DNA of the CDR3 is TGTGCCAGCAGTTTAGGGCCCTGGGGGGAACAGCCCCAGCATTTT.

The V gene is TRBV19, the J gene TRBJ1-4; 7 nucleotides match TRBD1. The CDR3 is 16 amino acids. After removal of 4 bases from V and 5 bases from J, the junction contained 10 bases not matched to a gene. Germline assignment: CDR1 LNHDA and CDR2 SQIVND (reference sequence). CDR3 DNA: TGTGCCAGTAGTACTCAAACCGGGACAGCAAATGAAAAACTGTTTTTT. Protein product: CASSTQTGTANEKLFF. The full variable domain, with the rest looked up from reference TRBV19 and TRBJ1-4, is DGGITQSPKYLFRKEGQNVTLSCEQNLNHDAMYWYRQDPGQGLRLIYYSQIVNDFQKGDIAEGYSVSREKKESFPLTVTSAQKNPTAFYLCASSTQTGTANEKLFFGSGTQLSVL.

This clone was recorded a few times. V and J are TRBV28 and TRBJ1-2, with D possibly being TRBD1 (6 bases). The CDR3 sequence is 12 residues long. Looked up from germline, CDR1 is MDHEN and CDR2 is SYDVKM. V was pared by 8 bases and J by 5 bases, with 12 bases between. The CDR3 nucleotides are TGTGCCAGCCGGGAGGGGGGATATGGCTACACCTTC. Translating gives CASREGGYGYTF.

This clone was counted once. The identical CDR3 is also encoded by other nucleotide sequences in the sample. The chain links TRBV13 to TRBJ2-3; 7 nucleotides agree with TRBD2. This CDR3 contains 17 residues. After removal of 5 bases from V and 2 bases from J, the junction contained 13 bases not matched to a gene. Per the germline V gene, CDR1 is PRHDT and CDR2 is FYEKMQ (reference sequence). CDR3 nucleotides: TGTGCCAGCAGCGGCATAGGGCTGGGGGGGGACACAGATACGCAGTATTTT. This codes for CASSGIGLGGDTDTQYF.

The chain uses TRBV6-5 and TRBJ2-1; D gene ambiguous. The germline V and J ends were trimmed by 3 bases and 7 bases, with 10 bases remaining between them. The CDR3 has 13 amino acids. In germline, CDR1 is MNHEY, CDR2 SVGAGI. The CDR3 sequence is CASSYVSGNEQFF. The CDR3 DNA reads TGTGCCAGCAGTTATGTTTCCGGGAATGAGCAGTTCTTC.

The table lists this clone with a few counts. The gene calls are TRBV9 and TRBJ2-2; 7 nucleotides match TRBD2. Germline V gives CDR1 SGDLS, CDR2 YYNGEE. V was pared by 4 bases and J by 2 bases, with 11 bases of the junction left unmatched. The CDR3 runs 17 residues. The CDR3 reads CASSPRLAPSNTGELFF. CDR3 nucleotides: TGTGCCAGCAGCCCGAGACTAGCCCCTTCCAACACCGGGGAGCTGTTTTTT.

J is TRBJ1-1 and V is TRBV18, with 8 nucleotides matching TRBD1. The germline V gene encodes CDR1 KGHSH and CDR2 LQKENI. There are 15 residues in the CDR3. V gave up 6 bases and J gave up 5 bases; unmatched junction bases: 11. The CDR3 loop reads CASSPRQGIRTEAFF. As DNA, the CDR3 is TGTGCCAGCTCCCCGCGACAGGGGATCAGGACTGAAGCTTTCTTT. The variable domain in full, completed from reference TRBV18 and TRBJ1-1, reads NAGVMQNPRHLVRRRGQEARLRCSPMKGHSHVYWYRQLPEEGLKFMVYLQKENIIDESGMPKERFSAEFPKEGPSILRIQQVVRGDSAAYFCASSPRQGIRTEAFFGQGTRLTVV.

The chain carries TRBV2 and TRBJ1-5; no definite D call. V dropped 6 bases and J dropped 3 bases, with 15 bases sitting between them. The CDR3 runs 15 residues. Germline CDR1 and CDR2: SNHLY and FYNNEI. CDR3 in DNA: TGTGCCAGCAGACTTTTAGCAAACCCCAATCAGCCCCAGCATTTT. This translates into CASRLLANPNQPQHF.

In nucleotides, the CDR3 is TGTGCCAGCAGGCCCGGGGGTCGGATGAGCTCCTATAATTCACCCCTCCACTTT. Protein sequence: CASRPGGRMSSYNSPLHF. The chain links TRBV28 to TRBJ1-6; possibly TRBD1 for D (5 bases). Germline CDR1 and CDR2: MDHEN and SYDVKM. This CDR3 has 18 amino acids. The V end was cut by 6 bases, the J end by 0 bases, with 18 bases between. Full variable domain (rest looked up from reference TRBV28 and TRBJ1-6): DVKVTQSSRYLVKRTGEKVFLECVQDMDHENMFWYRQDPGLGLRLIYFSYDVKMKEKGDIPEGYSVSREKKERFSLILESASTNQTSMYLCASRPGGRMSSYNSPLHFGNGTRLTVT.

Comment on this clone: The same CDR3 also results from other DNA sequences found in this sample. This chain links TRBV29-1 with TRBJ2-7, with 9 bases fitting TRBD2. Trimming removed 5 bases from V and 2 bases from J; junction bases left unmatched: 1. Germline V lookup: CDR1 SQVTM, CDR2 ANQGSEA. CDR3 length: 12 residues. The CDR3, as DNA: TGCAGCGTTTCTAGCGGGGCCTACGAGCAGTACTTC. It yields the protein CSVSSGAYEQYF.

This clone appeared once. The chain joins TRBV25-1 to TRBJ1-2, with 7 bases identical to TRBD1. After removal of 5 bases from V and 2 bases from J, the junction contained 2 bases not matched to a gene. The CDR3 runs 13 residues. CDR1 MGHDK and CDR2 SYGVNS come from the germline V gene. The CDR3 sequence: CASSPGQNYGYTF. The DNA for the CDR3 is TGTGCCAGCAGTCCGGGACAGAACTATGGCTACACCTTC.

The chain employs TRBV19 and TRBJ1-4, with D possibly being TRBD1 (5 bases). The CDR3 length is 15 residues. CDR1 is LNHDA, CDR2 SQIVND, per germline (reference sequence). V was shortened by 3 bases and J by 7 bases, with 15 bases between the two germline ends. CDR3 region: CASSMSAGRAEKLFF. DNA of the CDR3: TGTGCCAGTAGTATGTCGGCAGGGAGGGCTGAAAAACTGTTTTTT.

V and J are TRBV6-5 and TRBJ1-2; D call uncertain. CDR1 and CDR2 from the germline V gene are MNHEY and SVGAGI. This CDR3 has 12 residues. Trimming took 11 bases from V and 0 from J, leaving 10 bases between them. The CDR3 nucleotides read TGTGCCTCCCGGGGTGCTAACTATGGCTACACCTTC. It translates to CASRGANYGYTF.

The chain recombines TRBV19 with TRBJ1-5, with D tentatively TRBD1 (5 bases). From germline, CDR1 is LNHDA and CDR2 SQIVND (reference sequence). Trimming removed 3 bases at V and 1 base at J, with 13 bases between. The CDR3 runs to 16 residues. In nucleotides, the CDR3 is TGTGCCAGTAGTATCGTTAGGGGCGCGAGCAATCAGCCCCAGCATTTT. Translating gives CASSIVRGASNQPQHF.

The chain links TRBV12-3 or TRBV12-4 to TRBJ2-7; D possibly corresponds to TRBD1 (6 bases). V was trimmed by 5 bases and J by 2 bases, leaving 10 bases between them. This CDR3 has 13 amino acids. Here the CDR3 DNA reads TGTGCCAGCAGTAACAGGGAGACCTACGAGCAGTACTTC. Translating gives CASSNRETYEQYF.

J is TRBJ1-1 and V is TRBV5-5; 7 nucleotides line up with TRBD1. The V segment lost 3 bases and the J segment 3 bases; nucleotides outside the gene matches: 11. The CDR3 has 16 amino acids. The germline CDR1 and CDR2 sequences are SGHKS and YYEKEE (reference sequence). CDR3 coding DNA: TGTGCCAGCAGCTCGGCAATCACAGGGGTTCACACTGAAGCTTTCTTT. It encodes CASSSAITGVHTEAFF.